The 22 T cell receptor beta chains below were found in one sample sequenced in a study of blood T cell repertoires in COVID-19. The table came from immunoSEQ multiplex PCR; TCRdb's copy has only in-frame clones and leaves some out. Of 130,000 to 150,000 clones in the sample, 80% to 90% were seen once. Sequenced sample: PBMCs or T cells enriched from blood (not recorded which). Receptors were obtained from a man in his sixties who had recovered from COVID-19.

The chain has TRBV30 and TRBJ1-2; no reliable D call. Per the germline V gene, CDR1 is GTSNPN and CDR2 is SVGIG (reference sequence). The CDR3 is made up of 11 amino acids. Trimming took off 7 bases at V and 2 bases at J, with 8 bases between the two ends. The CDR3 protein is CASGSNYGYTF. The CDR3 bases are TGTGCCTCCGGTTCAAACTATGGCTACACCTTC.

This chain uses TRBV5-6 with TRBJ1-4; 9 bases are a match to TRBD1. CDR1 and CDR2 (germline): SGHDT, YYEEEE. V trimming: 0 bases; J trimming: 8 bases; junction bases outside the gene matches: 11. The CDR3 loop spans 17 amino acids. CDR3 sequence (DNA): TGTGCCAGCAGCTTGGCCAGGGACAGGGTGCTTGGGGAAAAACTGTTTTTT. Its translation is CASSLARDRVLGEKLFF.

The J gene is TRBJ1-2, the V gene TRBV2; D is uncertain. The ends were cut back, 8 bases at V and 1 base at J, with 8 bases in the middle. CDR3 length: 12 residues. The germline CDR1 and CDR2 sequences are SNHLY and FYNNEI. For the CDR3, the DNA is TGTGCCAGCTTGACATTTAACTATGGCTACACCTTC. Translated: CASLTFNYGYTF.

This chain uses TRBV27 with TRBJ1-4; TRBD1 agrees at 9 bases. Per germline, CDR1 MNHEY and CDR2 SMNVEV (reference sequence). The CDR3 length is 16 residues. The junction had 6 bases not matched to a gene; V was cut back by 4 bases and J by 3 bases. This CDR3 reads CASSSGQGWANEKLFF. As DNA, the CDR3 is TGTGCCAGCAGTTCAGGACAGGGGTGGGCTAATGAAAAACTGTTTTTT.

The chain combines TRBV9 with TRBJ2-7; the D gene is possibly TRBD2 (5 bases). The CDR3 extends over 14 amino acids. V lost 0 bases and J lost 5, with 12 bases in between. Germline CDR1 and CDR2: SGDLS and YYNGEE. The CDR3 spells CASSVATSRDEQYF. The CDR3 nucleotides are TGTGCCAGCAGCGTAGCAACTAGTCGGGACGAGCAGTACTTC.

The V and J genes are TRBV6-2 or TRBV6-3 and TRBJ1-6; D is undetermined. V was trimmed by 6 bases and J by 10 bases, leaving 22 bases between them. Germline-derived CDR1 and CDR2 are MNHEY and SVGEGT. The CDR3 loop spans 16 amino acids. CDR3 coding DNA: TGTGCCAGCAGCCCTAACCTTAACAGCCTGATCTCACCCCTCCACTTT. This codes for CASSPNLNSLISPLHF.

V gene TRBV19 combines with J gene TRBJ2-4; 8 nucleotides line up with TRBD1. V gave up 5 bases and J gave up 2 bases; unmatched junction bases: 5. Germline V lookup: CDR1 LNHDA, CDR2 SQIVND (reference sequence). The CDR3 spans 15 residues. CDR3 DNA: TGTGCCAGTAGTCGGACAGGGACGTCCAAAAACATTCAGTACTTC. It yields the protein CASSRTGTSKNIQYF.

About this clone: This CDR3 is also generated by other DNA sequences in the sample. V usage is TRBV9 and J usage is TRBJ2-1; weak D call: TRBD1 (5 bases). Germline loops: CDR1 SGDLS, CDR2 YYNGEE. V dropped 1 base and J dropped 6 bases, with 5 bases sitting between them. The CDR3 spans 12 residues. The CDR3 is CASSVQGNEQFF. The CDR3 DNA follows: TGTGCCAGCAGCGTACAGGGCAATGAGCAGTTCTTC.

The chain uses TRBV28 and TRBJ2-2; 8 bases map to TRBD2. Trimming took 3 bases from V and 7 from J; bases not matched to a gene: 7. Germline values: CDR1 MDHEN, CDR2 SYDVKM. This CDR3 comprises 15 residues. CDR3 protein: CASSFTSGGVGELFF. CDR3 nucleotides: TGTGCCAGCAGTTTTACTAGCGGCGGGGTCGGGGAGCTGTTTTTT.

The chain recombines TRBV12-3 or TRBV12-4 with TRBJ2-7; D perhaps matches TRBD1 (6 bases). This CDR3 comprises 13 residues. V lost 5 bases and J lost 2, with 10 bases in between. In DNA form, the CDR3 reads TGTGCCAGCAGTGCACGGACAGCCTACGAGCAGTACTTC. It yields the protein CASSARTAYEQYF.

CDR3 region: CASSLAGDRRNTEAFF. The CDR3 coding sequence is TGTGCCAGCAGCTTAGCCGGAGACAGGCGTAACACTGAAGCTTTCTTT. The chain links TRBV11-2 to TRBJ1-1, with D possibly TRBD1 on 6 matching bases. Trimming took off 1 base at V and 2 bases at J, with 14 bases between the two ends. Germline CDR1 reads SGHAT; CDR2 reads FQNNGV. The CDR3 totals 16 residues.

The V gene is TRBV6-6, the J gene TRBJ2-2; 7 bases align to TRBD1. The ends lost 6 bases at V and 7 bases at J; junction bases unmatched: 5. In germline, CDR1 is MNHNY, CDR2 SVGAGI (reference sequence). CDR3 length: 13 residues. The DNA for the CDR3 is TGTGCCAGCAGCAACAGGGGTAGCGGGGAGCTGTTTTTT. Translating gives CASSNRGSGELFF.

Only a few counts were recorded for this clone. The chain combines TRBV23-1 with TRBJ2-5; D remains unclear. TRBV23-1 is sorted into the ORF group, with uncertain function. The CDR3 extends over 13 amino acids. With 2 bases removed from V and 0 bases from J, the gap between germline ends came to 4 bases. The CDR3 nucleotides read TGCGCCAGCAGTCAACACAACCAAGAGACCCAGTACTTC. Protein sequence: CASSQHNQETQYF.

This clone was seen a few times. V gene TRBV2 combines with J gene TRBJ2-7; D gene uncertain. Germline V CDR1 and CDR2: SNHLY, FYNNEI. The CDR3 is 10 amino acids. Trimming shortened V by 6 bases and J by 3 bases, and 3 bases separated the two germline ends. CDR3 DNA: TGTGCCAGCAGCGGCTACGAGCAGTACTTC. It translates to CASSGYEQYF.

The sample holds a few counts of this clone. The rearrangement uses TRBV19 and TRBJ1-2; no firm D call. Germline-derived CDR1 and CDR2 are LNHDA and SQIVND (reference sequence). The CDR3 runs 10 residues. V dropped 11 bases and J dropped 7 bases, with 11 bases sitting between them. The CDR3 region is CAAGVSGYTF. CDR3 DNA: TGTGCCGCAGGCGTCAGTGGCTACACCTTC.

This chain joins TRBV19 and TRBJ2-1, with a weak D call TRBD2 (5 bases). CDR3 length: 13 amino acids. CDR1 is LNHDA and CDR2 is SQIVND in the germline V gene (reference sequence). V lost 7 bases and J lost 3, with 10 bases in between. This CDR3 reads CASTGLGYNEQFF. The CDR3 coding sequence is TGTGCCAGTACCGGACTTGGCTACAATGAGCAGTTCTTC.

The V and J genes are TRBV28 and TRBJ1-4; 7 nucleotides line up with TRBD1. V shed 2 bases and J 10 bases; nucleotides not matched to a gene: 13. Germline-derived CDR1 and CDR2 are MDHEN and SYDVKM. The CDR3 is made up of 16 amino acids. DNA of the CDR3: TGTGCCAGCAGTTTACGCACAGGGGTGGTAGGGGGAAAACTGTTTTTT. This translates into CASSLRTGVVGGKLFF.

This clone was seen more than once but under ten times. This sequence joins TRBV28 and TRBJ1-5; TRBD1 matches at 7 bases. J was trimmed by 5 bases and V by 8 bases; bases with no gene match: 9. This CDR3 contains 14 residues. Germline V CDR1 and CDR2: MDHEN, SYDVKM. CDR3 loop: CASFFRGEYQPQHF. The CDR3, as DNA: TGTGCCAGCTTTTTCAGGGGGGAATATCAGCCCCAGCATTTT. Complete variable domain (other parts from reference TRBV28 and TRBJ1-5): DVKVTQSSRYLVKRTGEKVFLECVQDMDHENMFWYRQDPGLGLRLIYFSYDVKMKEKGDIPEGYSVSREKKERFSLILESASTNQTSMYLCASFFRGEYQPQHFGDGTRLSIL.

This rearrangement joins TRBV28 to TRBJ2-7, with D perhaps matching TRBD1 (6 bases). Trimming cost V 3 bases and J 3 bases, with 12 bases left between them. The CDR3 length is 14 residues. CDR1 and CDR2 from the germline V gene are MDHEN and SYDVKM. Written as DNA, the CDR3 is TGTGCCAGCAGTTTCCCAGGGGATTACTACGAGCAGTACTTC. Translated: CASSFPGDYYEQYF.

The chain has TRBV6-5 and TRBJ1-1, with TRBD1 matching over 7 bases. Germline CDR1 and CDR2: MNHEY and SVGAGI. V lost 6 bases, J lost 6 bases, and 7 bases stayed unmatched. This CDR3 comprises 13 residues. CDR3 sequence: CASSHRGKAEAFF. The DNA for the CDR3 is TGTGCCAGCAGCCACAGGGGAAAGGCTGAAGCTTTCTTT.

Comments on this clone: The same CDR3 arises from other DNA sequences in this sample as well. The chain employs TRBV18 and TRBJ1-3; D might be TRBD1 (5 bases). Germline CDR1 reads KGHSH; CDR2 reads LQKENI. The CDR3 is 15 amino acids. The V end lost 6 bases, the J end lost 0 bases, and 12 bases lay between the germline ends. DNA for the CDR3: TGTGCCAGCTCCCCCACAGGAAGCTCTGGAAACACCATATATTTT. Protein sequence: CASSPTGSSGNTIYF.

CDR3 nucleotides: TGTGCCAGCTCACCACCGTTCGGGGTATCGGCTTTCTTT. Protein sequence: CASSPPFGVSAFF. This chain uses TRBV18 with TRBJ1-1; D remains ambiguous. Germline V CDR1 and CDR2: KGHSH, LQKENI. This CDR3 is 13 amino acids long. V dropped 0 bases and J dropped 11 bases, with 13 bases sitting between them.